The 13 T cell receptor beta chains below were found in one sample sequenced in a study of T cell changes during pregnancy in multiple sclerosis. Data came from immunoSEQ multiplex PCR; TCRdb stores just in-frame clones and leaves some out. Among around 70,000 clones, roughly 93% were seen once, and the ten largest hold approximately 1.5%. The material was peripheral blood, obtained in the third trimester of pregnancy. Receptor source: a female donor with multiple sclerosis, enrolled in a pregnancy study.

V usage is TRBV6-6 and J usage is TRBJ1-3, with D unresolved. Per germline, CDR1 MNHNY and CDR2 SVGAGI (reference sequence). V dropped 5 bases and J dropped 0 bases, with 11 bases sitting between them. The length of the CDR3 is 15 residues. The DNA for the CDR3 is TGTGCCAGCAGTCGAGACCCGGGCTCTGGAAACACCATATATTTT. This gives the protein CASSRDPGSGNTIYF.

This chain uses TRBV30 with TRBJ2-2, with D unclear. Germline V gene lookup returns CDR1 GTSNPN and CDR2 SVGIG (reference sequence). The CDR3 consists of 14 residues. The V gene lost 6 bases and the J gene lost 1 base, with 12 bases spanning the gap. The chain's CDR3 is CACPDRLNTGELFF. As DNA, the CDR3 is TGTGCCTGCCCTGACCGACTGAACACCGGGGAGCTGTTTTTT.

The rearrangement joins TRBV27 to TRBJ2-1, with 8 bases that match TRBD2. V was clipped by 6 bases and J by 5 bases; unmatched bases: 12. CDR1 MNHEY and CDR2 SMNVEV come from the germline V gene (reference sequence). The CDR3 is 16 residues long. The CDR3 loop reads CASSLSGGAGDNEQFF. The DNA for the CDR3 is TGTGCCAGCAGCCTCTCGGGGGGGGCAGGGGACAATGAGCAGTTCTTC.

V and J are TRBV9 and TRBJ2-1, with D tentatively TRBD2 (8 bases). Germline-derived CDR1 and CDR2 are SGDLS and YYNGEE. V lost 2 bases, J lost 3 bases, and 15 bases lay in between. The CDR3 runs to 16 residues. CDR3 in DNA: TGTGCCAGCAGCGTCGGGGGGGGACAGTTCTACAATGAGCAGTTCTTC. It codes for CASSVGGGQFYNEQFF.

The gene calls are TRBV5-1 and TRBJ1-4, with 7 bases matching TRBD1. Per the germline V gene, CDR1 is SGHRS and CDR2 is YFSETQ. V gave up 2 bases and J gave up 0 bases; unmatched junction bases: 4. The CDR3 runs to 16 residues. CDR3 nucleotide sequence: TGCGCCAGCAGCTTAGGGGGCCGTGCAACTAATGAAAAACTGTTTTTT. Protein: CASSLGGRATNEKLFF.

The DNA for the CDR3 is TGTGCCAGCAGTTATCGGGTTAAGGAAAAACTGTTTTTT. This translates into CASSYRVKEKLFF. The rearrangement uses TRBV6-5 and TRBJ1-4; D is undetermined. The germline CDR1 and CDR2 sequences are MNHEY and SVGAGI. V was cut by 3 bases and J by 8 bases, with 10 bases left in between. The CDR3 runs 13 residues.

The genes are TRBV6-1 and TRBJ2-3; no firm D call. Germline V lookup: CDR1 MNHNS, CDR2 SASEGT. There are 15 residues in the CDR3. With 8 bases removed from V and 0 bases from J, the gap between germline ends came to 15 bases. This CDR3 is CASAAYESSTDTQYF. CDR3 nucleotides: TGTGCCAGCGCCGCCTATGAGTCTAGCACAGATACGCAGTATTTT.

J is TRBJ1-1 and V is TRBV10-3, with D perhaps matching TRBD1 (6 bases). Germline CDR1 is ENHRY and CDR2 is SYGVKD. Between the trimmed V and J ends, which lost 2 bases and 4 bases, there was a span of 17 bases. This CDR3 contains 16 residues. The chain's CDR3 is CAISEGATGRGTEAFF. CDR3 sequence (DNA): TGTGCCATCAGTGAGGGGGCAACAGGGAGGGGCACTGAAGCTTTCTTT.

CDR3 nucleotides: TGTGCCAGCAGCCAGACAGGGCCCGAACGTCCCCAGCATTTT. It yields the protein CASSQTGPERPQHF. This chain uses TRBV7-9 with TRBJ1-5, with 7 bases fitting TRBD1. This CDR3 is built from 14 residues. The germline gives CDR1 SEHNR, CDR2 FQNEAQ (reference sequence). V lost 5 bases to trimming and J lost 10 bases; unmatched junction nucleotides: 11.

The genes are TRBV9 and TRBJ2-2; a possible D gene is TRBD1 (5 bases). The CDR3 loop spans 15 amino acids. The germline CDR1 and CDR2 sequences are SGDLS and YYNGEE. V lost 0 bases and J lost 3, with 9 bases in between. Here the CDR3 reads CASSVDQGYTGELFF. As DNA, the CDR3 is TGTGCCAGCAGCGTAGACCAGGGATACACCGGGGAGCTGTTTTTT.

The chain carries TRBV5-6 and TRBJ2-3; D may be TRBD2 (7 bases). Trimming stripped 2 bases from V and 2 bases from J, with 21 bases between. The CDR3 is 18 amino acids. Germline V lookup: CDR1 SGHDT, CDR2 YYEEEE. DNA of the CDR3: TGTGCCAGCAGCTTCCCTGGCCGAGGGGGGGGGCTCACAGATACGCAGTATTTT. This translates into CASSFPGRGGGLTDTQYF.

The chain recombines TRBV15 with TRBJ2-5; a weak D match, TRBD2 (6 bases). Germline V gives CDR1 LNHNV, CDR2 YYDKDF (reference sequence). Trimming cost V 1 base and J 9 bases, with 18 bases left between them. This CDR3 has 15 amino acids. In DNA, the CDR3 is TGTGCCACCAGCAGAGTGGGGGGAGTCAGATTGGCCCAGTACTTC. Protein product: CATSRVGGVRLAQYF.

V is TRBV6-1 and J is TRBJ1-2, with D uncertain. V was trimmed by 0 bases and J by 3 bases, leaving 11 bases between them. Germline-derived CDR1 and CDR2 are MNHNS and SASEGT. CDR3 length: 15 amino acids. CDR3 nucleotide sequence: TGTGCCAGCAGTGAAGCATCGAGGGTCCACTATGGCTACACCTTC. This gives the protein CASSEASRVHYGYTF.